These 15 T cell receptor beta chains came from one sample sequenced in a study of blood T cell repertoires in COVID-19. Repertoires were generated with immunoSEQ multiplex PCR, while TCRdb's copy carries only in-frame clones and drops some. Of around 310,000 clones listed, 85% to 90% are singletons. Sequencing used peripheral blood. The origin of the receptors is a woman aged 45 to 65 with active or convalescent COVID-19.

The chain uses TRBV9 and TRBJ2-7, with 10 bases lining up with TRBD1. The length of the CDR3 is 14 residues. V shed 0 bases and J 7 bases; nucleotides not matched to a gene: 4. Looked up from germline, CDR1 is SGDLS and CDR2 is YYNGEE. In DNA form, the CDR3 reads TGTGCCAGCAGCGTAGGACAGGGGGCGTGGGAGCAGTACTTC. Encoded protein: CASSVGQGAWEQYF.

The chain links TRBV4-2 to TRBJ1-2, with D tentatively TRBD1 (5 bases). CDR1 LGHNA and CDR2 YNFKEQ come from the germline V gene. This CDR3 has 15 amino acids. V gave up 1 base and J gave up 6 bases, with 15 bases separating them. For the CDR3, the DNA is TGTGCCAGCAGCCAAGCAGCACAGGAGACCCATGGCTACACCTTC. It encodes CASSQAAQETHGYTF.

The chain employs TRBV15 and TRBJ2-1; D is possibly TRBD2 (5 bases). Germline assignment: CDR1 LNHNV and CDR2 YYDKDF (reference sequence). V lost 4 bases and J 1 base, leaving 11 bases between the germline ends. CDR3 length: 15 amino acids. CDR3: CATSTLSGSYNEQFF. The CDR3 DNA sequence: TGTGCCACCAGCACCTTGAGCGGATCCTACAATGAGCAGTTCTTC.

The chain joins TRBV19 to TRBJ1-6, with a weak D call TRBD1 (6 bases). The V and J ends lost 5 bases and 7 bases respectively, with 15 bases between them. The CDR3 loop spans 15 amino acids. Per germline, CDR1 LNHDA and CDR2 SQIVND (reference sequence). CDR3: CASSVRTVGNSPLHF. The CDR3 coding sequence is TGTGCCAGTAGTGTCAGGACAGTCGGGAATTCACCCCTCCACTTT.

This clone has only one observation. The chain is built from TRBV28 and TRBJ1-2; D is undetermined. The CDR3 totals 11 residues. V lost 4 bases to trimming and J lost 8 bases, with 8 bases between them. Germline CDR1 is MDHEN and CDR2 is SYDVKM. CDR3 nucleotide sequence: TGTGCCAGCAGTTCAGTATACGGCTACACCTTC. The encoded protein is CASSSVYGYTF.

V gene TRBV6-2 or TRBV6-3 combines with J gene TRBJ2-3; tentative D call: TRBD2 (5 bases). From germline, CDR1 is MNHEY and CDR2 SVGEGT. V was pared by 2 bases and J by 3 bases, with 12 bases between. The CDR3 loop spans 15 amino acids. The CDR3 coding sequence is TGTGCCAGCAGTTACCGGGCAGGAGGTACAGATACGCAGTATTTT. The encoded protein is CASSYRAGGTDTQYF.

The gene calls are TRBV18 and TRBJ2-7; 9 bases are shared with TRBD1. Germline CDR1 and CDR2: KGHSH and LQKENI. The CDR3 extends over 15 amino acids. The J segment lost 3 bases and the V segment lost 5 bases, leaving 8 bases of the junction unmatched. The CDR3 is CASSSPGQGNYEQYF. Here the CDR3 DNA reads TGTGCCAGCTCAAGCCCGGGACAGGGCAACTACGAGCAGTACTTC.

V is TRBV24-1 and J is TRBJ2-2; 7 bases are a match to TRBD1. J lost 13 bases, V lost 8 bases, and 12 bases had no gene match. The length of the CDR3 is 13 residues. The germline gives CDR1 KGHDR, CDR2 SFDVKD. This CDR3 reads CATTYRGLGVLFF. Here the CDR3 DNA reads TGTGCCACCACATACAGGGGCCTGGGAGTGCTGTTTTTT.

The rearrangement joins TRBV15 to TRBJ2-2; no clear D. The V gene lost 0 bases and the J gene lost 5 bases, with 10 bases spanning the gap. The CDR3 totals 15 residues. Germline CDR1 and CDR2: LNHNV and YYDKDF (reference sequence). CDR3 nucleotide sequence: TGTGCCACCAGCAGAGATAGGTCCGGGACCGGGGAGCTGTTTTTT. It encodes CATSRDRSGTGELFF. Together with reference TRBV15 and TRBJ2-2, the CDR3 gives the full variable domain: DAMVIQNPRYQVTQFGKPVTLSCSQTLNHNVMYWYQQKSSQAPKLLFHYYDKDFNNEADTPDNFQSRRPNTSFCFLDIRSPGLGDTAMYLCATSRDRSGTGELFFGEGSRLTVL.

CDR3 nucleotides: TGTGCCAGCAGTTTAGGGAGGCGGAATGAGCAGTTCTTC. Its protein is CASSLGRRNEQFF. V usage is TRBV28 and J usage is TRBJ2-1; perhaps TRBD2 as D (6 bases). Trimming left V 2 bases short and J 7 bases short, with 9 bases between. CDR1 MDHEN and CDR2 SYDVKM come from the germline V gene. CDR3 size: 13 residues.

V is TRBV18 and J is TRBJ2-7; perhaps TRBD2 as D (6 bases). The germline gives CDR1 KGHSH, CDR2 LQKENI. The CDR3 runs to 15 residues. Deletions cut 0 bases from V and 3 bases from J, with 12 bases between. In nucleotides, the CDR3 is TGTGCCAGCTCACCACCGACGGGAGTCGACTACGAGCAGTACTTC. Its translation: CASSPPTGVDYEQYF.

The chain carries TRBV2 and TRBJ1-6, with D possibly matching TRBD1 (6 bases). V shed 4 bases and J shed 8 bases, with 15 bases lying between them. CDR1 is SNHLY, CDR2 FYNNEI, per germline. The CDR3 length is 15 residues. The CDR3 region has the DNA TGTGCCAGCAGTGGCGCTCAGGGGTCGTATTCACCCCTCCACTTT. Residues: CASSGAQGSYSPLHF.

CDR3 DNA: TGTGCCAGCAGCCCACACCAGGGTGGGCAGTACTTC. Translating it yields CASSPHQGGQYF. This chain uses TRBV11-1 with TRBJ2-7, with D possibly being TRBD1 (5 bases). The V gene lost 5 bases and the J gene lost 9 bases, with 14 bases spanning the gap. The CDR3 contains 12 residues. Germline V gene sequence: CDR1 SGHAT, CDR2 FQDESV (reference sequence).

DNA of the CDR3: TGTGCCTGGAGTCGGGCTGAAGGGGATGGCTACACCTTC. It yields the protein CAWSRAEGDGYTF. The rearrangement joins TRBV30 to TRBJ1-2; the D gene is possibly TRBD1 (5 bases). The CDR3 length is 13 residues. V gave up 2 bases and J gave up 6 bases, with 13 bases separating them. CDR1 and CDR2 from the germline V gene are GTSNPN and SVGIG (reference sequence).

This clone appeared once. This sequence joins TRBV10-2 and TRBJ1-1; possible D gene TRBD1, 6 bases. V dropped 2 bases and J dropped 1 base, with 11 bases sitting between them. The CDR3 extends over 15 amino acids. Germline CDR1 and CDR2: WSHSY and SAAADI. DNA of the CDR3: TGCGCCAGCAGTGAGGCTTTGGGACAGAACACTGAAGCTTTCTTT. Protein: CASSEALGQNTEAFF.